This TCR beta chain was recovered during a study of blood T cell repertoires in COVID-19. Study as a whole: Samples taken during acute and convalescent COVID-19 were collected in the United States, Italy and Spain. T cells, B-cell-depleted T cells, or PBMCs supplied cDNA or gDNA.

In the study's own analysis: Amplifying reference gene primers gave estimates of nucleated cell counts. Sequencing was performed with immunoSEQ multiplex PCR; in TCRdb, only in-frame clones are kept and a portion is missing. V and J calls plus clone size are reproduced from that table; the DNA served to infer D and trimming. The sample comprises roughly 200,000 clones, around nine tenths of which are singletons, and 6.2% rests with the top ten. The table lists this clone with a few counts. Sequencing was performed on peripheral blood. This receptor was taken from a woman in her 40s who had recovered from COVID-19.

The CDR3 reads CASSSRTYATNEKLFF. In DNA form, the CDR3 reads TGTGCCAGCTCATCCCGGACTTATGCAACTAATGAAAAACTGTTTTTT. The chain carries TRBV18 and TRBJ1-4; unclear D gene. This CDR3 comprises 16 residues. The ends were cut back, 5 bases at V and 0 bases at J, with 13 bases in the middle. Looked up from germline, CDR1 is KGHSH and CDR2 is LQKENI.